A single sample is the source of the 3 T cell receptor beta chains below, sequenced in a study of blood T cell repertoires in COVID-19. Libraries were prepared by immunoSEQ multiplex PCR; TCRdb keeps only in-frame clonotypes and omits some of them. The data show nearly 300,000 clones, roughly 90% seen once. What was sequenced was PBMCs or T cells enriched from blood (not recorded which). These receptors were taken from a woman aged 45-59 years who had been exposed to COVID-19.

The chain is built from TRBV27 and TRBJ2-7, with 9 bases fitting TRBD2. CDR1 and CDR2 from the germline V gene are MNHEY and SMNVEV (reference sequence). The CDR3 is made up of 15 amino acids. Trimming took 0 bases from V and 3 from J; bases not matched to a gene: 3. In nucleotides, the CDR3 is TGTGCCAGCAGTTTATCTCCTAGCGGGATCTACGAGCAGTACTTC. Its translation is CASSLSPSGIYEQYF.

The chain employs TRBV13 and TRBJ2-1, with a possible D match to TRBD1 (6 bases). The CDR3 length is 15 residues. CDR1 PRHDT and CDR2 FYEKMQ come from the germline V gene (reference sequence). Trimming stripped 0 bases from V and 5 bases from J, with 11 bases between. CDR3 region: CASSLGQGTHNEQFF. The CDR3, as DNA: TGTGCCAGCAGCTTAGGACAGGGTACCCACAATGAGCAGTTCTTC. Full variable domain (remainder filled in from reference TRBV13 and TRBJ2-1): AAGVIQSPRHLIKEKRETATLKCYPIPRHDTVYWYQQGPGQDPQFLISFYEKMQSDKGSIPDRFSAQQFSDYHSELNMSSLELGDSALYFCASSLGQGTHNEQFFGPGTRLTVL.

V is TRBV10-1 and J is TRBJ1-1; D is unresolved. CDR3 size: 14 residues. V gave up 3 bases and J gave up 0 bases, with 8 bases separating them. Germline assignment: CDR1 WNHNN and CDR2 SYGVQD (reference sequence). This CDR3 reads CASSDRFLNTEAFF. In nucleotides, the CDR3 is TGCGCCAGCAGTGACAGGTTTTTGAACACTGAAGCTTTCTTT.